These 5 T cell receptor beta chains were sequenced from one sample in a study of cytomegalovirus exposure and HLA in healthy donors. Libraries were prepared by immunoSEQ multiplex PCR; TCRdb keeps only in-frame clonotypes and omits some of them. The sample has hundreds of thousands of clones; approximately 90% are singletons. Sequenced: PBMCs. These receptors all stem from a young woman in good health and CMV-seronegative.

The chain uses TRBV7-8 and TRBJ2-1; tentatively, D is TRBD1 (5 bases). V gave up 1 base and J gave up 0 bases, with 10 bases separating them. Germline values: CDR1 SGHVS, CDR2 FQNEAQ. CDR3 length: 16 residues. The CDR3 nucleotides are TGTGCCAGCAGCTTAGAGGGGAAGAGCTCCTACAATGAGCAGTTCTTC. Translating gives CASSLEGKSSYNEQFF.

The chain combines TRBV10-1 with TRBJ2-7; 7 positions agree with TRBD2. The CDR3 covers 16 residues. V shed 0 bases and J 3 bases; nucleotides not matched to a gene: 8. Germline V CDR1 and CDR2: WNHNN, SYGVQD (reference sequence). The CDR3 loop is CASSESSSGGIYEQYF. CDR3 coding DNA: TGCGCCAGCAGTGAGTCCAGCTCCGGGGGGATCTACGAGCAGTACTTC.

This chain links TRBV4-2 with TRBJ1-1; possibly TRBD1 for D (5 bases). V shed 1 base and J shed 4 bases, with 13 bases lying between them. CDR1 is LGHNA and CDR2 is YNFKEQ in the germline V gene. This CDR3 has 15 residues. In DNA, the CDR3 is TGTGCCAGCAGCCAAGTTTTAAGGGGTGGCACTGAAGCTTTCTTT. Amino acids: CASSQVLRGGTEAFF.

This chain joins TRBV7-9 and TRBJ1-2; 7 bases agree with TRBD1. Germline loops: CDR1 SEHNR, CDR2 FQNEAQ (reference sequence). V trimming: 6 bases; J trimming: 4 bases; junction bases outside the gene matches: 5. This CDR3 region has 13 residues. The CDR3 spells CASRHDRAYGYTF. In DNA, the CDR3 is TGTGCCAGCAGACACGACAGGGCCTATGGCTACACCTTC.

The chain joins TRBV7-2 to TRBJ1-1; D remains ambiguous. CDR3 length: 14 amino acids. Germline V CDR1 and CDR2: SGHTA, FQGNSA. Trimming removed 1 base from V and 10 bases from J, with 16 bases in between. The CDR3: CASSLGVNRNAAFF. The CDR3 DNA reads as TGTGCCAGCAGCTTAGGAGTGAATCGAAACGCAGCTTTCTTT.